The 14 T cell receptor beta chains below all came from one sample that was sequenced in a study of blood T cell repertoires in COVID-19 (dated by TCRdb to about 2020). Library prep was done by the immunoSEQ multiplex PCR assay. In TCRdb, the immuneACCESS table is reduced to in-frame sequences with V and J assigned. These tables do not hold every clone; where another copy was compared, an unresolved V gene accounts for under half, and the others remain unexplained. This sample is represented by about 49,000 clones; about 86% of them were singletons. The ten most abundant clones make up 5% to 6% of the sample. The sequencing input was peripheral blood. These receptors came from a man aged 35-49 years with active COVID-19.

CDR3 nucleotide sequence: TGCAGCGTTGAAGATCCCATAGCGGGAGAAGAGTACGAGCAGTACTTC. It yields the protein CSVEDPIAGEEYEQYF. V gene TRBV29-1 combines with J gene TRBJ2-7; 9 bases match TRBD2. CDR3 size: 16 residues. Per germline, CDR1 SQVTM and CDR2 ANQGSEA. Germline trimming cut 0 bases from V and 4 bases from J; bases unmatched to any gene: 10.

This rearrangement joins TRBV29-1 to TRBJ2-7; 10 bases are a match to TRBD1. This CDR3 is built from 14 residues. The germline V gene encodes CDR1 SQVTM and CDR2 ANQGSEA. Losses at the gene ends were 3 bases for V and 2 bases for J; bases not matched to a gene: 4. This CDR3 is CSVDSGTGAYEQYF. The CDR3 DNA follows: TGCAGCGTTGACTCGGGGACAGGGGCCTACGAGCAGTACTTC.

Only a few counts were recorded for this clone. Here the CDR3 reads CASSPTGWDTGELFF. The CDR3 DNA sequence: TGTGCCAGCAGTCCGACAGGGTGGGACACCGGGGAGCTGTTTTTT. The rearrangement links TRBV6-6 to TRBJ2-2; 7 bases fit TRBD1. The CDR3 is made up of 15 amino acids. The V gene's germline CDR1 is MNHNY and CDR2 SVGAGI (reference sequence). After removal of 5 bases from V and 3 bases from J, the junction contained 6 bases not matched to a gene.

This chain links TRBV7-6 with TRBJ2-2; 11 bases are a match to TRBD2. Germline CDR1 is SGHVS and CDR2 is FNYEAQ. The CDR3 consists of 15 residues. V lost 5 bases and J lost 7; bases outside the gene matches: 6. The CDR3 here is CASSALAGVVGELFF. In DNA, the CDR3 is TGTGCCAGCAGCGCACTAGCGGGAGTTGTCGGGGAGCTGTTTTTT.

The V gene is TRBV5-3, the J gene TRBJ2-3; possible D gene TRBD2, 6 bases. TRBV5-3 is an open reading frame, and its role is uncertain. V was trimmed by 6 bases and J by 4 bases, leaving 15 bases between them. This CDR3 has 14 residues. The DNA of the CDR3 is TGTGCCAGAAACGGGCGGGAACGGGCAGATACGCAGTATTTT. Translated: CARNGRERADTQYF.

The rearrangement uses TRBV5-4 and TRBJ2-7, with 10 bases matching TRBD2. Germline-derived CDR1 and CDR2 are SGHNT and YYREEE (reference sequence). The V segment lost 3 bases and the J segment 4 bases; nucleotides outside the gene matches: 7. The CDR3 is 15 residues long. CDR3 amino acids: CASSYVLSGRYEQYF. CDR3 in DNA: TGTGCCAGCAGCTACGTACTTAGCGGGAGGTACGAGCAGTACTTC.

The chain recombines TRBV6-5 with TRBJ1-4; 7 bases match TRBD1. V was pared by 5 bases and J by 15 bases, with 15 bases of the junction left unmatched. The CDR3 has 14 amino acids. CDR1 and CDR2 from the germline V gene are MNHEY and SVGAGI. Here the CDR3 DNA reads TGTGCCAGCAGTCCGACAGGGACGAGGGCCAAAGTGTTTTTT. Amino acid sequence: CASSPTGTRAKVFF.

This sequence joins TRBV5-5 and TRBJ2-2; 11 nucleotides match TRBD2. Per germline, CDR1 SGHKS and CDR2 YYEKEE (reference sequence). This CDR3 spans 15 amino acids. The V gene end was trimmed by 3 bases and the J gene end by 4 bases; junction bases not matched to a gene: 2. CDR3 in DNA: TGTGCCAGCAGCTCTGGACTAGCGGGCACCGGGGAGCTGTTTTTT. Translation: CASSSGLAGTGELFF.

The rearrangement links TRBV28 to TRBJ1-2, with 7 bases that match TRBD1. There are 14 residues in the CDR3. The V gene end was trimmed by 7 bases and the J gene end by 5 bases; junction bases not matched to a gene: 10. Looked up from germline, CDR1 is MDHEN and CDR2 is SYDVKM. The CDR3 DNA sequence: TGTGCCAGCACTCAATCCGGGACAGTATATGGCTACACCTTC. It yields the protein CASTQSGTVYGYTF.

The V call is TRBV4-1, the J call TRBJ1-5; maybe TRBD1 (6 bases). Trimming left V 0 bases short and J 4 bases short, with 10 bases between. The CDR3 contains 15 residues. Germline CDR1 is MGHRA and CDR2 is YSYEKL. The CDR3: CASSQEDSRNQPQHF. The CDR3 DNA is TGCGCCAGCAGCCAAGAGGACAGTCGTAATCAGCCCCAGCATTTT.

CDR3 nucleotides: TGTGCCAGCAGTTACACCGGGACAAGGGAAGCTTTCTTT. It translates to CASSYTGTREAFF. V is TRBV6-5 and J is TRBJ1-1; TRBD1 might be the D (6 bases). The CDR3 extends over 13 amino acids. Looked up from germline, CDR1 is MNHEY and CDR2 is SVGAGI. V was clipped by 2 bases and J by 8 bases, with 12 bases between them.

V and J are TRBV24-1 and TRBJ2-1; 7 bases map to TRBD2. With 3 bases clipped from V and 3 bases from J, the junction kept 4 bases outside the gene matches. Germline CDR1 and CDR2: KGHDR and SFDVKD. The CDR3 runs to 15 residues. The CDR3 coding sequence is TGTGCCACCAGTGATACTAGCGAATACTACAATGAGCAGTTCTTC. Protein sequence: CATSDTSEYYNEQFF.

This clone was seen a few times. This sequence joins TRBV7-2 and TRBJ2-1; D might be TRBD2 (6 bases). The CDR3 totals 15 residues. In germline, CDR1 is SGHTA, CDR2 FQGNSA. V was pared by 0 bases and J by 2 bases, with 8 bases between. DNA of the CDR3: TGTGCCAGCAGCTTAGCTGGAGGGACCTACAATGAGCAGTTCTTC. Its translation: CASSLAGGTYNEQFF.

The chain couples TRBV6-1 to TRBJ1-2; D is unresolved. The V end was cut by 0 bases, the J end by 3 bases, with 8 bases between. This CDR3 spans 14 amino acids. The germline CDR1 and CDR2 sequences are MNHNS and SASEGT. The CDR3 DNA reads as TGTGCCAGCAGTGAAGCGGCCACCCACTATGGCTACACCTTC. This gives the protein CASSEAATHYGYTF.